The 27 T cell receptor beta chains listed next were all sequenced from one sample in a study of post-analysis software for immune sequencing data. Study-wide results and caveats: About 5 TRBV segments, including TRBV5-6, TRBV5-1 and TRBV20-1, were more frequent in patients than controls.

Unique molecular identifiers were built into the TCR beta cDNA libraries. TCRdb independently ran MiXCR on the PCR reads; one entry per CDR3 protein. Of 250,000 to 300,000 distinct CDR3 sequences in the sample, 30% to 45% are singletons; the top ten hold more than 4%. No cognate antigen is known for these TCRs. Sequencing input: blood. These receptors were collected from a girl between 5 and 17 years old with multiple sclerosis.

The CDR3 bases are TGCAGTGCTACCCTGGGAGGGGGGAATCAGCCCCAGCATTTT. It codes for CSATLGGGNQPQHF. The genes are TRBV20-1 and TRBJ1-5; weak D call: TRBD1 (6 bases). CDR3 size: 14 residues. From germline, CDR1 is DFQATT and CDR2 SNEGSKA (reference sequence). Between the trimmed V and J ends, which lost 4 bases and 4 bases, there was a span of 14 bases.

This clonotype was counted ten times or more. The gene calls are TRBV5-1 and TRBJ2-5; 10 nucleotides agree with TRBD1. The CDR3 is 16 amino acids. Per germline, CDR1 SGHRS and CDR2 YFSETQ. V shed 3 bases and J 5 bases; nucleotides not matched to a gene: 10. CDR3 region: CASSWSGTGVRETQYF. CDR3 bases: TGCGCCAGCAGCTGGTCCGGGACAGGGGTGAGGGAGACCCAGTACTTC. Using reference TRBV5-1 and TRBJ2-5 for the parts outside the CDR3, the full variable domain is KAGVTQTPRYLIKTRGQQVTLSCSPISGHRSVSWYQQTPGQGLQFLFEYFSETQRNKGNFPGRFSGRQFSNSRSEMNVSTLELGDSALYLCASSWSGTGVRETQYFGPGTRLLVL.

This clonotype was recorded at least ten times. The chain combines TRBV12-3 or TRBV12-4 with TRBJ2-5, with D possibly matching TRBD2 (5 bases). V was shortened by 4 bases and J by 4 bases, with 16 bases between the two germline ends. CDR3 length: 15 amino acids. CDR3 sequence: CASSSEGVFGETQYF. The CDR3 nucleotides are TGTGCCAGCAGTTCTGAGGGAGTGTTCGGAGAGACCCAGTACTTC.

The chain has TRBV11-3 and TRBJ2-1; either TRBD1 or TRBD2 may fit D (5 bases each). Deletions cut 5 bases from V and 5 bases from J, with 16 bases between. Per germline, CDR1 SGHNT and CDR2 YENEEA. This CDR3 spans 15 amino acids. The CDR3 region has the DNA TGTGCCAGCAGCACGGGGCTTAGGGCAGACAATGAGCAGTTCTTC. Its protein product is CASSTGLRADNEQFF.

The chain carries TRBV10-3 and TRBJ1-5, with 9 bases fitting TRBD1. CDR1 ENHRY and CDR2 SYGVKD come from the germline V gene. The CDR3 has 14 amino acids. J gave up 5 bases and V 6 bases, and 5 bases lay outside the gene matches. This chain's CDR3 is CAIRGQGEHQPQHF. The CDR3 nucleotides are TGTGCCATCAGGGGACAGGGAGAGCATCAGCCCCAGCATTTT.

For this clonotype: A much more abundant neighbour one base away suggests this may be a read error. The chain couples TRBV7-2 to TRBJ2-5; no clear D. V was cut by 8 bases and J by 11 bases, with 15 bases left in between. The CDR3 is 11 amino acids. Germline V gene data show CDR1 as SGHTA and CDR2 as FQGNSA. CDR3 in DNA: TGTGCCAGCGGCCTTTACAATGAGCAGTACTTC. Encoded protein: CASGLYNEQYF. The full variable domain, rest sourced from reference TRBV7-2 and TRBJ2-5, is GAGVSQSPSNKVTEKGKDVELRCDPISGHTALYWYRQSLGQGLEFLIYFQGNSAPDKSGLPSDRFSAERTGGSVSTLTIQRTQQEDSAVYLCASGLYNEQYFGPGTRLLVL.

This clonotype was seen repeatedly, ten times or more. The J gene is TRBJ2-3, the V gene TRBV5-4; TRBD2 matches at 12 bases. The CDR3 runs 15 residues. Germline-derived CDR1 and CDR2 are SGHNT and YYREEE (reference sequence). The trim removed 5 bases at V and 6 bases at J, leaving 7 bases unmatched. The CDR3 loop is CASSPTSGGKDTQYF. In DNA, the CDR3 is TGTGCCAGCAGTCCGACTAGCGGGGGAAAGGATACGCAGTATTTT.

The sample holds a few counts of this clonotype. The chain has TRBV7-9 and TRBJ1-2; D call uncertain. Deletions cut 4 bases from V and 6 bases from J, with 15 bases between. The CDR3 spans 14 residues. Germline-derived CDR1 and CDR2 are SEHNR and FQNEAQ (reference sequence). The CDR3 is CASSSEAGRDGYTF. In DNA, the CDR3 is TGTGCCAGCAGCTCCGAGGCGGGGAGGGATGGCTACACCTTC.

The gene calls are TRBV7-2 and TRBJ2-4; D remains ambiguous. The CDR3 loop spans 17 amino acids. In germline, CDR1 is SGHTA, CDR2 FQGNSA. The V end lost 6 bases, the J end lost 1 base, and 19 bases lay between the germline ends. The CDR3 here is CASSARGPTYAKNIQYF. CDR3 bases: TGTGCCAGCAGTGCTCGCGGCCCTACGTATGCCAAAAACATTCAGTACTTC.

This clonotype has only a few counts. The chain combines TRBV28 with TRBJ1-2, with D perhaps TRBD1 (5 bases). The CDR3 is 15 amino acids. Trimming shortened V by 6 bases and J by 5 bases, and 19 bases separated the two germline ends. Germline CDR1 MDHEN, CDR2 SYDVKM. CDR3 DNA sequence: TGTGCCAGCAGCACGTTGGGGGACCACCCGTATGGCTACACCTTC. The encoded protein is CASSTLGDHPYGYTF.

This clonotype was picked up many times. The V and J genes are TRBV24-1 and TRBJ2-1; D is unresolved. In germline, CDR1 is KGHDR, CDR2 SFDVKD. This CDR3 comprises 14 residues. V was cut by 5 bases and J by 6 bases, with 13 bases left in between. This chain's CDR3 is CATSGARVGNEQFF. Here the CDR3 DNA reads TGTGCCACCAGTGGGGCTCGGGTGGGCAATGAGCAGTTCTTC.

In regard to this clonotype: A much larger clone sits a single nucleotide away, making a read error possible. This chain uses TRBV20-1 with TRBJ2-5, with 15 bases matching TRBD2. Losses at the gene ends were 8 bases for V and 1 base for J; bases not matched to a gene: 8. The germline V gene has CDR1 DFQATT and CDR2 SNEGSKA (reference sequence). The CDR3 is made up of 16 amino acids. CDR3 nucleotide sequence: TGCAGTACAAAGGGACTAGCGGGGGGTGCCCAAGAGACCCAGTACTTC. It specifies CSTKGLAGGAQETQYF.

This chain links TRBV28 with TRBJ2-1, with 7 bases identical to TRBD2. The CDR3 totals 15 residues. Unmatched junction bases numbered 17, after V lost 9 bases and J lost 9 bases. Germline lookup yields CDR1 MDHEN and CDR2 SYDVKM. The CDR3 protein is CARWRSRSGMCEQFF. As DNA, the CDR3 is TGTGCCAGATGGAGGTCGCGGAGCGGGATGTGTGAGCAGTTCTTC.

This clonotype appeared a few times. This chain uses TRBV20-1 with TRBJ2-1, with a weak D call TRBD2 (5 bases). Per the germline V gene, CDR1 is DFQATT and CDR2 is SNEGSKA (reference sequence). V lost 0 bases to trimming and J lost 5 bases, with 11 bases between them. The CDR3 loop spans 14 amino acids. DNA of the CDR3: TGCAGTGCTAGAGAAGAGGGAACGAACAATGAGCAGTTCTTC. The encoded protein is CSAREEGTNNEQFF.

This clonotype has more than one count but fewer than ten. The rearrangement uses TRBV20-1 and TRBJ2-1; 9 bases match TRBD2. Trimming at V came to 3 bases and at J to 0 bases, leaving 3 bases not matched to a gene. Germline V gene sequence: CDR1 DFQATT, CDR2 SNEGSKA (reference sequence). This CDR3 spans 15 amino acids. CDR3 loop: CSASLAGHSYNEQFF. The CDR3 DNA follows: TGCAGTGCTAGCCTAGCGGGGCACTCCTACAATGAGCAGTTCTTC.

The V gene is TRBV29-1, the J gene TRBJ2-5; D gene ambiguous. The V gene's germline CDR1 is SQVTM and CDR2 ANQGSEA. The CDR3 has 11 amino acids. V gave up 2 bases and J gave up 1 base, with 2 bases separating them. CDR3 sequence: CSVEPQETQYF. Written as DNA, the CDR3 is TGCAGCGTTGAACCCCAAGAGACCCAGTACTTC.

This clonotype was seen only a few times. This clone may be a read error of a much larger clone one base away. The chain carries TRBV29-1 and TRBJ2-3; D might be TRBD1 or TRBD2, each matching 5 bases. Germline V gene data show CDR1 as SQVTM and CDR2 as ANQGSEA. Between the trimmed V and J ends, which lost 7 bases and 1 base, there was a span of 9 bases. The CDR3 consists of 12 residues. DNA for the CDR3: TGCAGCGGTGTGGGGGGCACAGATACGCAGTATTTT. This sequence encodes CSGVGGTDTQYF.

This clonotype was seen at least ten times. This chain uses TRBV18 with TRBJ1-2; 7 nucleotides agree with TRBD1. Trimming at V came to 2 bases and at J to 5 bases, leaving 14 bases not matched to a gene. Germline assignment: CDR1 KGHSH and CDR2 LQKENI. This CDR3 has 17 amino acids. The CDR3: CASSPMETGFLSYGYTF. CDR3 sequence (DNA): TGTGCCAGCTCACCAATGGAGACAGGGTTCCTCTCTTATGGCTACACCTTC.

This clonotype was found many times. The V and J genes are TRBV7-2 and TRBJ2-1; the match to TRBD2 covers 9 bases. The germline gives CDR1 SGHTA, CDR2 FQGNSA. With 1 base clipped from V and 4 bases from J, the junction kept 11 bases outside the gene matches. There are 18 residues in the CDR3. CDR3 in amino acids: CASSLGVGSAGGYNEQFF. In DNA form, the CDR3 reads TGTGCCAGCAGCTTAGGGGTAGGCTCAGCGGGGGGTTACAATGAGCAGTTCTTC.

J is TRBJ2-1 and V is TRBV6-2 or TRBV6-3, with D unclear. Looked up from germline, CDR1 is MNHEY and CDR2 is SVGEGT. Trimming shortened V by 0 bases and J by 0 bases, and 9 bases separated the two germline ends. CDR3 size: 16 residues. DNA of the CDR3: TGTGCCAGCAGTTACTCCGGATTAAGCTCCTACAATGAGCAGTTCTTC. Translation gives CASSYSGLSSYNEQFF.

The CDR3 DNA follows: TGTGCCAGCAGCCAAGAGGAACACCTGGCAGAGACCCAGTACTTC. Protein product: CASSQEEHLAETQYF. The V and J genes are TRBV4-2 and TRBJ2-7; D call uncertain. The tail of the sequence fits TRBJ2-5 better, so the J call may be wrong. CDR1 and CDR2 from the germline V gene are LGHNA and YNFKEQ. This CDR3 is built from 15 residues.

About this clonotype itself: This may stem from a read error, because a much larger clone lies one nucleotide away. CDR3 loop: CASSFPGQGGFYNEQYF. As DNA, the CDR3 is TGTGCCAGCAGTTTCCCCGGACAGGGAGGGTTCTACAATGAGCAGTACTTC. The V and J genes are TRBV27 and TRBJ2-5; maybe TRBD1 (8 bases). CDR3 length: 17 residues. The V and J ends lost 3 bases and 11 bases respectively, with 28 bases between them. Germline-derived CDR1 and CDR2 are MNHEY and SMNVEV (reference sequence).

The chain joins TRBV6-2 or TRBV6-3 to TRBJ1-2; perhaps TRBD1 as D (6 bases). The germline V gene encodes CDR1 MNHEY and CDR2 SVGEGT. This CDR3 has 15 amino acids. V lost 7 bases to trimming and J lost 8 bases, with 23 bases between them. The CDR3: CASKRGAGRPTGYTF. Written as DNA, the CDR3 is TGTGCCAGCAAAAGGGGGGCCGGAAGGCCAACCGGCTACACCTTC.

The chain has TRBV5-1 and TRBJ1-1; tentatively, D is TRBD1 (6 bases). V lost 1 base, J lost 4 bases, and 11 bases lay in between. The CDR3 extends over 14 amino acids. Germline loops: CDR1 SGHRS, CDR2 YFSETQ. In DNA form, the CDR3 reads TGCGCCAGCAGCTTGACGGGGGCGACCACTGAAGCTTTCTTT. Its protein product is CASSLTGATTEAFF.

This clonotype was counted between two and nine times. Germline and junction disagree at one end, which may indicate a read error. The rearrangement uses TRBV2 and TRBJ1-6; 9 bases agree with TRBD1. CDR1 is SNHLY and CDR2 is FYNNEI in the germline V gene. CDR3 size: 14 residues. DNA for the CDR3: TGTGCCAGCCTCCGGGACAGGGTAGGGTCACCCCCCCACTTT. Translating it yields CASLRDRVGSPPHF.

This clonotype was found many times. V is TRBV14 and J is TRBJ2-7; tentative D call: TRBD1 (5 bases). The germline V gene has CDR1 SGHDN and CDR2 FVKESK. The V end was cut by 4 bases, the J end by 4 bases, with 11 bases between. CDR3 size: 13 residues. The CDR3 nucleotides are TGTGCCAGCAGCCCTCGTGGGGCATACGAGCAGTACTTC. Translating it yields CASSPRGAYEQYF. The full variable domain, with the rest looked up from reference TRBV14 and TRBJ2-7, is EAGVTQFPSHSVIEKGQTVTLRCDPISGHDNLYWYRRVMGKEIKFLLHFVKESKQDESGMPNNRFLAERTGGTYSTLKVQPAELEDSGVYFCASSPRGAYEQYFGPGTRLTVT.

V is TRBV10-3 and J is TRBJ2-7, with a possible D match to TRBD2 (5 bases). This CDR3 spans 12 amino acids. Germline CDR1 is ENHRY and CDR2 is SYGVKD. V was shortened by 10 bases and J by 6 bases, with 16 bases between the two germline ends. CDR3 in DNA: TGTGCCAGCACTTCGGAGGTGGGCGAGCAGTACTTC. This encodes CASTSEVGEQYF.